These 18 T cell receptor beta chains originate from one sample sequenced in a study of shared clonotypes between healthy human individuals. TCRdb's copy holds only in-frame clones and misses some; the assay was immunoSEQ multiplex PCR. The data contain approximately 720,000 clones, about 78% of them singletons. The sequencing sample was made of memory CD4+ T cells sorted from blood. Subset noted: CD45RA-negative fraction. These receptor sequences come from a woman in her thirties in good health.

The chain has TRBV6-5 and TRBJ2-7; 7 bases agree with TRBD1. Germline CDR1 and CDR2: MNHEY and SVGAGI. The CDR3 has 14 amino acids. V was pared by 7 bases and J by 5 bases, with 11 bases of the junction left unmatched. CDR3 coding DNA: TGTGCCAGCACGAAGACAGGGATTATTGACGAGCAGTACTTC. This gives the protein CASTKTGIIDEQYF.

This clone showed up just once. The rearrangement joins TRBV20-1 to TRBJ2-2; no clear D gene. This CDR3 has 11 amino acids. The germline V gene has CDR1 DFQATT and CDR2 SNEGSKA (reference sequence). Trimming took off 6 bases at V and 5 bases at J, with 7 bases between the two ends. The CDR3 loop reads CSAPRTGELFF. The CDR3 nucleotides are TGCAGTGCCCCGAGAACCGGGGAGCTGTTTTTT.

The V and J genes are TRBV14 and TRBJ1-4; a possible D gene is TRBD1 (6 bases). CDR3 length: 18 amino acids. The ends were cut back, 1 base at V and 3 bases at J, with 18 bases in the middle. Looked up from germline, CDR1 is SGHDN and CDR2 is FVKESK. In nucleotides, the CDR3 is TGTGCCAGCAGCCAAGTGGGGGCTCTGAGTCGGCCTAATGAAAAACTGTTTTTT. Amino acids: CASSQVGALSRPNEKLFF.

The chain has TRBV19 and TRBJ2-5; 9 positions match TRBD1. The CDR3 is 16 amino acids. The germline CDR1 and CDR2 sequences are LNHDA and SQIVND (reference sequence). The trim removed 1 base at V and 3 bases at J, leaving 6 bases unmatched. CDR3 in amino acids: CASSIGGTGGEETQYF. CDR3 bases: TGTGCCAGTAGTATAGGTGGAACAGGGGGCGAAGAGACCCAGTACTTC. Based on the CDR3 plus reference TRBV19 and TRBJ2-5, the full variable domain is DGGITQSPKYLFRKEGQNVTLSCEQNLNHDAMYWYRQDPGQGLRLIYYSQIVNDFQKGDIAEGYSVSREKKESFPLTVTSAQKNPTAFYLCASSIGGTGGEETQYFGPGTRLLVL.

This chain links TRBV28 with TRBJ2-2; 9 positions agree with TRBD2. The germline gives CDR1 MDHEN, CDR2 SYDVKM. This CDR3 region has 18 residues. Trimming removed 1 base from V and 5 bases from J; junction bases left unmatched: 11. The CDR3 DNA sequence: TGTGCCAGCAGTTTATTCATGTTAGCGGGAGCGGGGACCGGGGAGCTGTTTTTT. Protein sequence: CASSLFMLAGAGTGELFF.

With respect to this clone: A junction end diverges from the germline sequence, so it may reflect a read error. The CDR3 DNA sequence: TGTGCCAATAGTATGATGGTAGCGGGAGGGAGTGAGCAGTTCTTC. Its protein product is CANSMMVAGGSEQFF. V gene TRBV19 combines with J gene TRBJ2-1; the match to TRBD2 covers 11 bases. This CDR3 has 15 amino acids. Germline V gives CDR1 LNHDA, CDR2 SQIVND (reference sequence). Looking up the rest from reference TRBV19 and TRBJ2-1 gives the full variable domain: DGGITQSPKYLFRKEGQNVTLSCEQNLNHDAMYWYRQDPGQGLRLIYYSQIVNDFQKGDIAEGYSVSREKKESFPLTVTSAQKNPTAFYLCANSMMVAGGSEQFFGPGTRLTVL.

This chain joins TRBV27 and TRBJ2-3; 7 bases map to TRBD1. CDR1 is MNHEY, CDR2 SMNVEV, per germline (reference sequence). The CDR3 runs 15 residues. Trimming cost V 3 bases and J 5 bases; bases outside gene matches: 8. In DNA form, the CDR3 reads TGTGCCAGCAGTTTGAGGGACAGAAGCCAAGATACGCAGTATTTT. Its protein product is CASSLRDRSQDTQYF.

The V gene is TRBV4-1, the J gene TRBJ2-7, with TRBD2 identical over 7 bases. The CDR3 length is 17 residues. V was pared by 1 base and J by 2 bases, with 11 bases of the junction left unmatched. Germline V gene lookup returns CDR1 MGHRA and CDR2 YSYEKL. The CDR3 loop is CASSQVGVLGTTYEQYF. In nucleotides, the CDR3 is TGCGCCAGCAGCCAAGTAGGGGTACTTGGGACTACCTACGAGCAGTACTTC.

J is TRBJ2-2 and V is TRBV7-9; maybe TRBD1 (5 bases). V was cut by 3 bases and J by 5 bases, with 16 bases left in between. The germline V gene has CDR1 SEHNR and CDR2 FQNEAQ (reference sequence). This CDR3 comprises 16 residues. This CDR3 reads CASSFRTTIGTGELFF. CDR3 coding DNA: TGTGCCAGCAGCTTCAGGACAACGATAGGAACCGGGGAGCTGTTTTTT.

The table lists this clone with a count of one. The chain has TRBV5-1 and TRBJ1-1, with D possibly TRBD1 on 5 matching bases. The V gene's germline CDR1 is SGHRS and CDR2 YFSETQ. V shed 1 base and J shed 3 bases, with 10 bases lying between them. The CDR3 length is 14 residues. The CDR3 loop is CASSLLGDDTEAFF. The CDR3 DNA follows: TGCGCCAGCAGCTTGCTGGGGGACGACACTGAAGCTTTCTTT.

The chain uses TRBV27 and TRBJ1-5, with D perhaps matching TRBD1 (5 bases). There are 14 residues in the CDR3. Germline assignment: CDR1 MNHEY and CDR2 SMNVEV (reference sequence). V was cut by 5 bases and J by 4 bases, with 12 bases left in between. CDR3 sequence reads: CASSEGQGNQPQHF. The CDR3 DNA is TGTGCCAGCAGTGAGGGGCAAGGGAATCAGCCCCAGCATTTT.

This chain links TRBV5-4 with TRBJ2-3; D gene ambiguous. V was trimmed by 5 bases and J by 6 bases, leaving 16 bases between them. The CDR3 is 14 amino acids. The germline gives CDR1 SGHNT, CDR2 YYREEE (reference sequence). CDR3 nucleotide sequence: TGTGCCAGCAGACAAGCACTTGGGCAGGATACGCAGTATTTT. The encoded protein is CASRQALGQDTQYF. Filled out from reference TRBV5-4 and TRBJ2-3, the complete variable domain reads ETGVTQSPTHLIKTRGQQVTLRCSSQSGHNTVSWYQQALGQGPQFIFQYYREEENGRGNFPPRFSGLQFPNYSSELNVNALELDDSALYLCASRQALGQDTQYFGPGTRLTVL.

With regard to this clone: This same CDR3 is encoded by further DNA sequences in the sample. V gene TRBV28 combines with J gene TRBJ2-5; maybe TRBD2 (6 bases). The CDR3 extends over 14 amino acids. Germline-derived CDR1 and CDR2 are MDHEN and SYDVKM. V was pared by 6 bases and J by 2 bases, with 13 bases between. The CDR3 is CASSPSARQETQYF. The CDR3 nucleotides are TGTGCCAGCAGCCCTAGCGCCCGACAAGAGACCCAGTACTTC.

The sample holds a few counts of this clone. The chain links TRBV15 to TRBJ2-1, with D possibly matching TRBD1 (6 bases). CDR1 and CDR2 from the germline V gene are LNHNV and YYDKDF (reference sequence). The V end was cut by 5 bases, the J end by 2 bases, with 13 bases between. The CDR3 is made up of 15 amino acids. The CDR3 loop is CATSPTGLTYNEQFF. CDR3 DNA: TGTGCCACCAGCCCAACAGGGCTCACCTACAATGAGCAGTTCTTC.

This clone was detected once. V is TRBV28 and J is TRBJ2-2; a possible D gene is TRBD1 (5 bases). In germline, CDR1 is MDHEN, CDR2 SYDVKM. V lost 7 bases, J lost 1 base, and 10 bases lay in between. The CDR3 loop spans 14 amino acids. CDR3 DNA: TGTGCCAGCACCAAGACAGAGAACACCGGGGAGCTGTTTTTT. The encoded protein is CASTKTENTGELFF.

This clone was seen a few times. The chain uses TRBV7-7 and TRBJ2-3; D is perhaps TRBD2 (5 bases). The CDR3 runs to 14 residues. From germline, CDR1 is SSHAT and CDR2 FNYEAQ (reference sequence). Trimming removed 5 bases from V and 3 bases from J, with 12 bases in between. The CDR3 DNA is TGTGCCAGCAGCCCTGGACTCGGGACAGATACGCAGTATTTT. Translation: CASSPGLGTDTQYF.

As regards this clone: Since a far larger clone is one base different, this is likely a read error. The sample has other DNA sequences that encode this CDR3 too. The chain joins TRBV29-1 to TRBJ2-3, with D perhaps TRBD2 (5 bases). Germline CDR1 SQVTM, CDR2 ANQGSEA. This CDR3 contains 12 residues. The CDR3 nucleotides are TGTAGCGTTGAAGAGAACACAGATACGCAGTATTTT. Its protein is CSVEENTDTQYF.

The CDR3 DNA is TGTGCCAGCAGTTACTCAGAAGCTGGCAATCAGCCCCAGCATTTT. Translated: CASSYSEAGNQPQHF. The gene calls are TRBV6-5 and TRBJ1-5; unclear D gene. In germline, CDR1 is MNHEY, CDR2 SVGAGI. The V end was cut by 0 bases, the J end by 2 bases, with 8 bases between. The CDR3 contains 15 residues.